The rows below give T cell receptor beta chains drawn from one sample of a study of blood T cell repertoires in COVID-19. Some clones are missing from TCRdb's copy, which holds only in-frame ones; the method was immunoSEQ multiplex PCR. This table has roughly 180,000 clones, about four fifths appearing once. Sequencing used PBMCs or T cells enriched from blood (not recorded which). The receptors shown here come from a man in his 60s who had recovered from COVID-19. Both conserved end residues are part of each CDR3. The order of the fields is clone size, J gene, V gene, D gene, CDR3 protein, CDR3 DNA. The D gene is left open where the match is weak. Where a row states a size, it is once, few, many or the class of an expanded clone; other rows omit it.

>.|TRBJ2-2|TRBV7-9|.
CASSLNGRNTGELFF
TGTGCCAGCAGCTTAAACGGGAGGAACACCGGGGAGCTGTTTTTT
>.|TRBJ1-5|TRBV28|.
CASAWGVRQPQHF
TGTGCCAGCGCTTGGGGAGTGAGACAGCCCCAGCATTTT
>.|TRBJ1-6|TRBV9|TRBD1
CASSVEGTGASPLHF
TGTGCCAGCAGCGTAGAAGGGACAGGGGCTTCACCCCTCCACTTT
>.|TRBJ2-7|TRBV4-1|TRBD2
CASSGPMLAGRGEQYF
TGCGCCAGCAGCGGGCCGATGTTAGCGGGAAGAGGGGAGCAGTACTTC
>once|TRBJ1-3|TRBV5-1|TRBD1
CASSWDSGSGNTIYF
TGCGCCAGCAGCTGGGACAGCGGCTCTGGAAACACCATATATTTT
>.|TRBJ2-2|TRBV9|.
CASSVDIGELFF
TGTGCCAGCAGCGTAGACATAGGGGAGCTGTTTTTT
>few|TRBJ2-7|TRBV6-5|.
CASMSGVYSYEQYF
TGTGCCAGCATGTCGGGAGTGTACTCCTACGAGCAGTACTTC
>.|TRBJ2-1|TRBV19|TRBD2
CASSSPGLAGGGYNEQFF
TGTGCCAGTAGTAGCCCCGGACTAGCGGGAGGAGGCTACAATGAGCAGTTCTTC
>.|TRBJ2-1|TRBV28|TRBD2
CASSLIREANEQFF
TGTGCCAGCAGTTTAATCCGGGAGGCCAATGAGCAGTTCTTC
>.|TRBJ2-5|TRBV5-4|TRBD2
CASSPSLGRAQETQYF
TGTGCCAGCAGCCCCTCTCTCGGGAGGGCCCAAGAGACCCAGTACTTC
>.|TRBJ1-2|TRBV28|TRBD1
CASSWQGATNYGYTF
TGTGCCAGCAGTTGGCAGGGGGCTACTAACTATGGCTACACCTTC
>once|TRBJ1-2|TRBV29-1|.
CSATGLWGYTF
TGCAGCGCTACAGGGTTGTGGGGCTACACCTTC
>.|TRBJ2-1|TRBV29-1|TRBD1
CSASGTGDYNEQFF
TGCAGCGCCTCCGGGACAGGGGATTACAATGAGCAGTTCTTC
>.|TRBJ2-7|TRBV19|.
CASSIADNSYEQYF
TGTGCCAGTAGTATAGCCGACAACTCCTACGAGCAGTACTTC
>.|TRBJ1-5|TRBV6-1|.
CASSEFRQPQHF
TGTGCCAGCAGTGAGTTCCGGCAGCCCCAGCATTTT
>.|TRBJ1-1|TRBV10-3|.
CAISVHDLMNTEAFF
TGTGCCATCAGTGTACACGATCTGATGAACACTGAAGCTTTCTTT
>.|TRBJ2-3|TRBV3-1/TRBV3-2|.
CASSQEGRRGDTQYF
TGTGCCAGCAGCCAAGAAGGCCGGAGGGGAGATACGCAGTATTTT
>.|TRBJ2-7|TRBV30|TRBD1
CAWSSDRVNEQYF
TGTGCCTGGAGTTCGGACAGGGTGAACGAGCAGTACTTC
>.|TRBJ2-3|TRBV29-1|.
CSVGVGRDTQYF
TGCAGCGTTGGGGTTGGGAGAGATACGCAGTATTTT
>.|TRBJ2-1|TRBV5-1|TRBD1
CASSLGQEYNEQFF
TGCGCCAGCAGCTTAGGACAGGAGTACAATGAGCAGTTCTTC
>.|TRBJ2-7|TRBV18|.
CASSPLGQDEQYF
TGTGCCAGCTCACCACTGGGGCAGGACGAGCAGTACTTC
>.|TRBJ2-7|TRBV27|TRBD2
CASSLGLAETYEQYF
TGTGCCAGCAGTTTAGGGCTAGCGGAAACCTACGAGCAGTACTTC
>few|TRBJ2-2|TRBV28|.
CASSSRPGGGITGELFF
TGTGCCAGCAGTTCACGTCCGGGTGGAGGGATCACCGGGGAGCTGTTTTTT
>.|TRBJ2-5|TRBV5-1|.
CASSLGQEETQYF
TGCGCCAGCAGCTTGGGACAGGAAGAGACCCAGTACTTC
>.|TRBJ2-1|TRBV2|TRBD2
CASSARTSGVSYNEQFF
TGTGCCAGCAGTGCCCGGACTAGCGGGGTCTCCTACAATGAGCAGTTCTTC
>.|TRBJ2-5|TRBV28|.
CASSAPGEETQYF
TGTGCCAGCAGTGCCCCAGGGGAAGAGACCCAGTACTTC
>.|TRBJ1-1|TRBV10-3|.
CAISENGGATEAFF
TGTGCCATCAGTGAGAATGGTGGAGCTACTGAAGCTTTCTTT
>once|TRBJ1-5|TRBV7-2|.
CASSLWGSYQPQHF
TGTGCCAGCAGCTTATGGGGCAGCTATCAGCCCCAGCATTTT
>.|TRBJ1-6|TRBV11-1|.
CASSLGEGWHSPLHF
TGTGCCAGCAGCTTAGGGGAGGGGTGGCACTCACCCCTCCACTTT
>.|TRBJ2-1|TRBV28|TRBD2
CASSPASGSGDEQFF
TGTGCCAGCAGTCCCGCTAGCGGGAGTGGTGATGAGCAGTTCTTC
>few|TRBJ2-2|TRBV5-5|.
CASSLETANTGELFF
TGTGCCAGCAGCTTGGAAACGGCGAACACCGGGGAGCTGTTTTTT
>once|TRBJ1-2|TRBV19|.
CASSLPQANYGYTF
TGTGCCAGTAGTCTCCCACAGGCGAACTATGGCTACACCTTC
>.|TRBJ1-6|TRBV9|.
CASSVAGGSGPLHF
TGTGCCAGCAGCGTAGCTGGGGGGAGTGGACCCCTCCACTTT
>.|TRBJ1-2|TRBV25-1|TRBD1
CASSGQGVRGYTF
TGTGCCAGCAGTGGACAGGGGGTTCGGGGCTACACCTTC
>.|TRBJ1-2|TRBV28|.
CASSYNGRYGYTF
TGTGCCAGCAGTTACAATGGGCGCTATGGCTACACCTTC
>.|TRBJ2-1|TRBV18|TRBD2
CASSPLLAGRNEQFF
TGTGCCAGCTCACCCCTGCTAGCGGGGCGGAATGAGCAGTTCTTC
>.|TRBJ1-4|TRBV28|TRBD1
CASSPHTGTGAEKLFF
TGTGCCAGCAGCCCCCATACCGGGACAGGGGCTGAAAAACTGTTTTTT
>few|TRBJ2-7|TRBV29-1|TRBD1
CSVDWGQGYEQYF
TGCAGCGTTGATTGGGGACAGGGGTACGAGCAGTACTTC
>.|TRBJ1-5|TRBV12-5|.
CASGFAGSRQPQHF
TGTGCTAGTGGTTTCGCAGGGTCTCGCCAGCCCCAGCATTTT
>.|TRBJ2-7|TRBV7-2|.
CASSLETGPNHEQYF
TGTGCCAGCAGCTTAGAAACAGGGCCAAATCACGAGCAGTACTTC
>.|TRBJ1-4|TRBV28|.
CASRVQSTNEKLFF
TGTGCCAGCAGGGTACAGTCGACTAATGAAAAACTGTTTTTT
>.|TRBJ2-7|TRBV6-1|TRBD2
CASSEASGNRDEQYF
TGTGCCAGCAGTGAAGCGAGCGGGAACCGGGACGAGCAGTACTTC
>.|TRBJ2-7|TRBV19|TRBD1
CASSGGQVSYEQYF
TGTGCCAGTAGTGGGGGACAGGTTTCCTACGAGCAGTACTTC
>.|TRBJ2-1|TRBV9|.
CASSVARTEVVSVNEQFF
TGTGCCAGCAGCGTAGCTCGGACGGAGGTGGTTTCGGTCAATGAGCAGTTCTTC
>.|TRBJ1-5|TRBV28|TRBD1
CASWTGNQPQHF
TGTGCCAGCTGGACAGGGAATCAGCCCCAGCATTTT
>few|TRBJ2-2|TRBV27|.
CASSSGPAAGELFF
TGTGCCAGCAGTTCTGGGCCCGCCGCCGGGGAGCTGTTTTTT